The rows below give T cell receptor beta chains drawn from one sample of a study of beta chain features in type 1 diabetes. This table comes from immunoSEQ multiplex PCR, and its TCRdb copy is limited to in-frame clones, with some not included. The sample consists of nearly 350,000 clones, roughly 9% of them appearing once. The sequenced material came from central memory CD4+ T cells from blood. The receptors shown here come from a man between 25 and 39 years old with type 1 diabetes. Each CDR3 is given without its conserved first and last residue.

CDR3aa	v_gene	j_gene
ASGLRASPSGSTDTQY	TRBV12-5	TRBJ2-3
ASSSGQDPGYEQY	TRBV9	TRBJ2-7
ASTPYRGLNTEAF	TRBV19	TRBJ1-1
ASSGQGKANYGYT	TRBV9	TRBJ1-2
ASSRGQGTGETQY	TRBV12-1	TRBJ2-5
ASSVAGGTYQQY	TRBV9	TRBJ2-7
SVEIMGQTQH	TRBV29-1	TRBJ1-5
ASSTLGETQY	TRBV28	TRBJ2-5
ASSPTRQYREAF	TRBV28	TRBJ1-1
SVEDDTYEQY	TRBV29-1	TRBJ2-7
ASSSGERYGYT	TRBV28	TRBJ1-2
ASSLVAGATDTQY	TRBV5-1	TRBJ2-3
ASSAPWDSTDTQY	TRBV7-9	TRBJ2-3
ASSPWQGAPF	TRBV5-1	TRBJ2-1
ATSSSGTDTQY	TRBV15	TRBJ2-3
ASSQDKWQGAGNTIY	TRBV4-1	TRBJ1-3
ASSPPPGTLDIQY	TRBV7-2	TRBJ2-4
ASGTEPLYGYT	TRBV5-1	TRBJ1-2
ASTGTAKGRQY	TRBV27	TRBJ2-7